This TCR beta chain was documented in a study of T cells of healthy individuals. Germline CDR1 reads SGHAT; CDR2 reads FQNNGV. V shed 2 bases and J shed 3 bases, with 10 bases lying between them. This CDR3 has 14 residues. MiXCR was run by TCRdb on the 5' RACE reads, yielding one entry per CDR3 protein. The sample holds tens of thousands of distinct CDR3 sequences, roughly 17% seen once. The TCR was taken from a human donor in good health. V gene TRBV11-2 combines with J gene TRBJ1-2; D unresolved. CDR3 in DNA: TGTGCCAGCAGCTTATCGTGGGGTCACTATGGCTACACCTTC. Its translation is CASSLSWGHYGYTF.